These 12 T cell receptor beta chains share one sample of origin, sequenced in a study of technical replicates of blood from a few donors (TCRdb year 2017). Receptors were amplified or captured by the immunoSEQ multiplex PCR assay. Sourced from immuneACCESS, this table was stored by TCRdb with only in-frame sequences that have V and J called. A share of the clones is absent; for the studies checked, an unresolved V gene accounts for under half, and the remainder has no known explanation. The sample profile shows about 85,000 clones; 90% to 95% of them were found once. The ten largest make up 0.25% to 0.3% of the sample. The specimen sequenced was T cells isolated from PBMCs. These receptors were taken from a human donor in good health.

This clone came up once. The V and J genes are TRBV19 and TRBJ1-5; possible D gene TRBD1, 6 bases. The CDR3 covers 15 residues. V dropped 5 bases and J dropped 2 bases, with 13 bases sitting between them. Per the germline V gene, CDR1 is LNHDA and CDR2 is SQIVND (reference sequence). This CDR3 is CASSSQGSGNQPQHF. CDR3 sequence (DNA): TGTGCCAGTAGTTCCCAGGGGTCGGGCAATCAGCCCCAGCATTTT.

The CDR3 DNA is TGCGCCAGCAGCTTGAGGACAGCACAAGAGACCCAGTACTTC. As protein: CASSLRTAQETQYF. The chain links TRBV5-1 to TRBJ2-5; tentatively, D is TRBD1 (6 bases). The CDR3 covers 14 residues. The germline V and J ends were trimmed by 1 base and 2 bases, with 9 bases remaining between them. Germline V CDR1 and CDR2: SGHRS, YFSETQ.

The CDR3 is CASSYSADQPQHF. The CDR3 bases are TGTGCCAGCAGTTACTCGGCGGATCAGCCCCAGCATTTT. The V gene is TRBV6-5, the J gene TRBJ1-5; D is unclear. Looked up from germline, CDR1 is MNHEY and CDR2 is SVGAGI. Trimming shortened V by 0 bases and J by 5 bases, and 5 bases separated the two germline ends. The CDR3 runs to 13 residues.

This sequence joins TRBV27 and TRBJ1-2, with D uncertain. The CDR3 runs to 13 residues. Deletions cut 6 bases from V and 0 bases from J, with 8 bases between. The germline CDR1 and CDR2 sequences are MNHEY and SMNVEV (reference sequence). The DNA for the CDR3 is TGTGCCAGCAGCCAGTGGTCTAACTATGGCTACACCTTC. This encodes CASSQWSNYGYTF.

This chain links TRBV2 with TRBJ2-1; D may be TRBD2 (6 bases). V was cut by 2 bases and J by 9 bases, with 14 bases left in between. Germline values: CDR1 SNHLY, CDR2 FYNNEI. The length of the CDR3 is 14 residues. CDR3 region: CASSETSRMGEQFF. The CDR3 bases are TGTGCCAGCAGTGAAACTAGCCGCATGGGTGAGCAGTTCTTC.

CDR3 in DNA: TGTGCCAGCAGCTGGACCGGGACAATACTTAATTCACCCCTCCACTTT. It encodes CASSWTGTILNSPLHF. V gene TRBV5-4 combines with J gene TRBJ1-6; perhaps TRBD1 as D (6 bases). With 3 bases removed from V and 6 bases from J, the gap between germline ends came to 16 bases. This CDR3 spans 16 amino acids. Germline loops: CDR1 SGHNT, CDR2 YYREEE (reference sequence).

The chain is built from TRBV2 and TRBJ2-7, with TRBD2 identical over 9 bases. Germline assignment: CDR1 SNHLY and CDR2 FYNNEI. The CDR3 is 15 amino acids. Germline trimming cut 6 bases from V and 3 bases from J; bases unmatched to any gene: 9. The CDR3 DNA reads as TGTGCCAGCAGGGACAGGTGGCGGGGGGGCTACGAGCAGTACTTC. Translating gives CASRDRWRGGYEQYF.

The chain employs TRBV28 and TRBJ2-5; maybe TRBD1 (7 bases). The germline V gene has CDR1 MDHEN and CDR2 SYDVKM. V was trimmed by 4 bases and J by 0 bases, leaving 15 bases between them. CDR3 size: 16 residues. The CDR3 loop is CASSSFQGGYQETQYF. Here the CDR3 DNA reads TGTGCCAGCAGTTCTTTCCAGGGGGGATACCAAGAGACCCAGTACTTC.

The CDR3 here is CASSLTSGRNEQFF. The CDR3, as DNA: TGTGCCAGCAGCTTGACTAGCGGGAGGAATGAGCAGTTCTTC. The chain uses TRBV13 and TRBJ2-1; TRBD2 matches 13 bases. The CDR3 sequence is 14 residues long. Losses at the gene ends were 3 bases for V and 7 bases for J; bases not matched to a gene: 0. Per germline, CDR1 PRHDT and CDR2 FYEKMQ (reference sequence). Together with reference TRBV13 and TRBJ2-1, the CDR3 gives the full variable domain: AAGVIQSPRHLIKEKRETATLKCYPIPRHDTVYWYQQGPGQDPQFLISFYEKMQSDKGSIPDRFSAQQFSDYHSELNMSSLELGDSALYFCASSLTSGRNEQFFGPGTRLTVL.

V is TRBV6-1 and J is TRBJ1-2; the D gene is possibly TRBD1 (5 bases). Per germline, CDR1 MNHNS and CDR2 SASEGT. This CDR3 is built from 16 residues. V gave up 4 bases and J gave up 3 bases, with 18 bases separating them. CDR3: CASSVLGAGSYYGYTF. In DNA, the CDR3 is TGTGCCAGCAGTGTCCTCGGGGCGGGATCCTACTATGGCTACACCTTC.

The V and J genes are TRBV27 and TRBJ2-7; no clear D gene. This CDR3 is built from 14 residues. Between the trimmed V and J ends, which lost 5 bases and 4 bases, there was a span of 15 bases. Looked up from germline, CDR1 is MNHEY and CDR2 is SMNVEV (reference sequence). The CDR3 sequence is CASSPPGPSYEQYF. The CDR3 DNA reads as TGTGCCAGCAGTCCGCCAGGCCCGAGTTACGAGCAGTACTTC.

The rearrangement uses TRBV5-1 and TRBJ2-2, with TRBD1 as a possible D gene (6 bases). The CDR3 length is 15 residues. Germline values: CDR1 SGHRS, CDR2 YFSETQ. Trimming left V 4 bases short and J 0 bases short, with 10 bases between. CDR3 amino acids: CASSPTGANTGELFF. CDR3 in DNA: TGCGCCAGCAGCCCGACAGGCGCGAACACCGGGGAGCTGTTTTTT.